The sequence of this TCR beta chain was determined in a study of OX40 agonist ivuxolimab in advanced cancers. Study as a whole: The eligibility criteria allowed prior anti-PD-1, anti-PD-L1 or anti-CTLA-4 therapy, and under 50% had some. One patient with hepatocellular carcinoma and two with cutaneous melanoma, three in all, had partial responses.

Study observations and caveats: On average, CD8+ T cells had more expanded clones than CD4+.

This table comes from immunoSEQ multiplex PCR, and its TCRdb copy is limited to in-frame clones, with some not included. The table shows 77,000 or so clones, with 90% occurring only once. Per germline, CDR1 LNHDA and CDR2 SQIVND (reference sequence). This CDR3 is built from 14 residues. The junction had 1 base not matched to a gene; V was cut back by 3 bases and J by 3 bases. This clone was seen just once. Antigen: not known. The chain joins TRBV19 to TRBJ1-5; 8 bases match TRBD1. The sample consisted of CD4+ or CD8+ T cells sorted from blood, taken in a trial of the OX40 agonist ivuxolimab. The TCR sequence derives from an adult with an advanced solid tumor such as melanoma, head and neck, liver or kidney cancer. CDR3 DNA: TGTGCCAGTAGTATGACAGGGGACAATCAGCCCCAGCATTTT. Its protein product is CASSMTGDNQPQHF. The full variable domain, rest sourced from reference TRBV19 and TRBJ1-5, is DGGITQSPKYLFRKEGQNVTLSCEQNLNHDAMYWYRQDPGQGLRLIYYSQIVNDFQKGDIAEGYSVSREKKESFPLTVTSAQKNPTAFYLCASSMTGDNQPQHFGDGTRLSIL.